This T cell receptor (beta chain) is drawn from a study of T cell repertoires in cytomegalovirus infection. TCRdb processed the reads anew with MiXCR; each CDR3 protein has one entry. The repertoire consists of roughly 110,000 distinct CDR3 sequences, with around a tenth occurring once and the leading ten covering around 33%. Regarding this clonotype: Its cognate antigen is unknown.

V lost 5 bases and J lost 8, with 9 bases in between. Germline CDR1 reads SNHLY; CDR2 reads FYNNEI. The CDR3 runs 11 residues. Material for sequencing was PBMCs, sequenced either directly or after in vitro stimulation (not recorded which). V gene TRBV2 combines with J gene TRBJ1-2; no firm D call. This TCR was sampled from a human donor in good health (CMV status not recorded). Some clones in this sample may be carry-over from other donors' samples. This chain's CDR3 is CASSRSVGYTF. The CDR3 region has the DNA TGTGCCAGCAGTCGAAGCGTAGGCTACACCTTC.